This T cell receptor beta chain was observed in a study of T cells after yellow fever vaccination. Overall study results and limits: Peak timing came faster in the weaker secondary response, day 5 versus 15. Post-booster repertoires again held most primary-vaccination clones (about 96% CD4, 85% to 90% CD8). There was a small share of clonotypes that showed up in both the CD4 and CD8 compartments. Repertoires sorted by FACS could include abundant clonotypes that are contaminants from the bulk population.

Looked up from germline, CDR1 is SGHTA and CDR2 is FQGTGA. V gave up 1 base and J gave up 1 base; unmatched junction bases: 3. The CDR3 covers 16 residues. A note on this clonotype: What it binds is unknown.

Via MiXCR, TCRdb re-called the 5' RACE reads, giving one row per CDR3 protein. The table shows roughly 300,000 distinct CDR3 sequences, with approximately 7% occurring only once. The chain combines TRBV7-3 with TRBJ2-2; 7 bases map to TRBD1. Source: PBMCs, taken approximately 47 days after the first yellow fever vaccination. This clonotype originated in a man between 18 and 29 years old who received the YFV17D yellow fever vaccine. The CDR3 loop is CASSLRRTGNTGELFF. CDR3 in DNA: TGTGCCAGCAGCTTAAGAAGGACAGGGAACACCGGGGAGCTGTTTTTT. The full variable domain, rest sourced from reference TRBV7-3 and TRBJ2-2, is GAGVSQTPSNKVTEKGKYVELRCDPISGHTALYWYRQSLGQGPEFLIYFQGTGAADDSGLPNDRFFAVRPEGSVSTLKIQRTERGDSAVYLCASSLRRTGNTGELFFGEGSRLTVL.